The following is a T cell receptor (beta chain) sequence with its context. The data are from a study of blood T cell repertoires in COVID-19. Only in-frame clones appear in the TCRdb table, and some are missing; sequencing was by immunoSEQ multiplex PCR. The sample holds 50,000 or so clones, 79% seen once. Source material: peripheral blood. This clonotype was sampled from a man between 65 and 85 years old with acute or convalescent COVID-19.

The CDR3, as DNA: TGTGCCAGCAGAGCTATGGGGGGCTCCTACAATGAGCAGTTCTTC. Its protein product is CASRAMGGSYNEQFF. The J gene is TRBJ2-1, the V gene TRBV5-8, with a tentative D call TRBD2 (6 bases). This CDR3 contains 15 residues. In germline, CDR1 is SGHTS, CDR2 YDEGEE. Trimming cost V 5 bases and J 0 bases, with 12 bases left between them.